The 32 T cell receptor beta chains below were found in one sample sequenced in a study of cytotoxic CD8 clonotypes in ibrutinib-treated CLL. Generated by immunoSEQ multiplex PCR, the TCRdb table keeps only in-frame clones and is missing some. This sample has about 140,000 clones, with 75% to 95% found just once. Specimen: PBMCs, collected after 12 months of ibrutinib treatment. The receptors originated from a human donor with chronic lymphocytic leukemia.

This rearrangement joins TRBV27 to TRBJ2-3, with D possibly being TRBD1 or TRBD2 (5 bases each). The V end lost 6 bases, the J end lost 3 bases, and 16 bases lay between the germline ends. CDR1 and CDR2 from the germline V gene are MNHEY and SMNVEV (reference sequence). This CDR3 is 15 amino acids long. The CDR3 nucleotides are TGTGCCAGCAGCTCGGGGCGTTTTTGGACAGATACGCAGTATTTT. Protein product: CASSSGRFWTDTQYF.

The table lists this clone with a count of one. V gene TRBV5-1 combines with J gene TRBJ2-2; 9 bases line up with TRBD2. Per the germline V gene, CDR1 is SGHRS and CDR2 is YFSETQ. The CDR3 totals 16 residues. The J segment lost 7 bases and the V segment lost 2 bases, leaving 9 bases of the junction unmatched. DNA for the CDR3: TGCGCCAGCAGCTTAGCCGGGACTAGCAAGAGCGGGGAGCTGTTTTTT. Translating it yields CASSLAGTSKSGELFF.

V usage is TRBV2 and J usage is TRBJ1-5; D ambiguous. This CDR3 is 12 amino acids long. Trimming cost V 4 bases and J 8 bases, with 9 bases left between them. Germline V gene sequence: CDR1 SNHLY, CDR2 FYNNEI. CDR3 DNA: TGTGCCAGCAGTGTAGGTGGGGAGCCCCAGCATTTT. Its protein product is CASSVGGEPQHF. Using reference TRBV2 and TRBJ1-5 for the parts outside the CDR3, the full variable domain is EPEVTQTPSHQVTQMGQEVILRCVPISNHLYFYWYRQILGQKVEFLVSFYNNEISEKSEIFDDQFSVERPDGSNFTLKIRSTKLEDSAMYFCASSVGGEPQHFGDGTRLSIL.

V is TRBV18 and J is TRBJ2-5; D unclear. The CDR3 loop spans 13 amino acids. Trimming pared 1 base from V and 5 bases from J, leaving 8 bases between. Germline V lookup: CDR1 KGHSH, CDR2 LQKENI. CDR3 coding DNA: TGTGCCAGCTCACCACGACAAACGGAGACCCAGTACTTC. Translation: CASSPRQTETQYF. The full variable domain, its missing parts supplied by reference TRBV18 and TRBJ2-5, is NAGVMQNPRHLVRRRGQEARLRCSPMKGHSHVYWYRQLPEEGLKFMVYLQKENIIDESGMPKERFSAEFPKEGPSILRIQQVVRGDSAAYFCASSPRQTETQYFGPGTRLLVL.

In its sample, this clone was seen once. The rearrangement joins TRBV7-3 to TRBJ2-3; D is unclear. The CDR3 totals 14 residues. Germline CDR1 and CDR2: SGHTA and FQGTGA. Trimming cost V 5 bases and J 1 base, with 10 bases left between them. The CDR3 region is CASSEEDGTDTQYF. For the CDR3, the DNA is TGTGCCAGCAGCGAAGAGGACGGCACAGATACGCAGTATTTT.

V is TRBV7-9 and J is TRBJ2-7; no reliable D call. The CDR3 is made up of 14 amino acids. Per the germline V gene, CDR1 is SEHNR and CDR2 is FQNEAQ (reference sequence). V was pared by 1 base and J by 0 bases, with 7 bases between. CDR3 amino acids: CASSLDSSSYEQYF. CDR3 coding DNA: TGTGCCAGCAGCTTAGACAGCTCCTCCTACGAGCAGTACTTC.

CDR3 bases: TGTGCCAGCAACAAAGGACTAGCGGGAGGGACCGGGGAGCTGTTTTTT. It is translated as CASNKGLAGGTGELFF. The gene calls are TRBV27 and TRBJ2-2; 15 bases map to TRBD2. Germline lookup yields CDR1 MNHEY and CDR2 SMNVEV (reference sequence). The CDR3 contains 16 residues. V lost 7 bases, J lost 5 bases, and 5 bases stayed unmatched.

The CDR3 DNA reads as TGTGCCAGCAGCCCCGGGAATCAGCCCCAGCATTTT. Its translation: CASSPGNQPQHF. The chain employs TRBV7-9 and TRBJ1-5; D call uncertain. CDR1 SEHNR and CDR2 FQNEAQ come from the germline V gene (reference sequence). The CDR3 is 12 amino acids. The V and J ends lost 5 bases and 4 bases respectively, with 6 bases between them.

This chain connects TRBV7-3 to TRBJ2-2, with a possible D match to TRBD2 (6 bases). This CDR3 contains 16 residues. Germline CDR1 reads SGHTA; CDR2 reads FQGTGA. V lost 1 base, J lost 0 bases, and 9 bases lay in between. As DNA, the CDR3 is TGTGCCAGCAGCTTAAACGGCGGGACGAACACCGGGGAGCTGTTTTTT. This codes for CASSLNGGTNTGELFF.

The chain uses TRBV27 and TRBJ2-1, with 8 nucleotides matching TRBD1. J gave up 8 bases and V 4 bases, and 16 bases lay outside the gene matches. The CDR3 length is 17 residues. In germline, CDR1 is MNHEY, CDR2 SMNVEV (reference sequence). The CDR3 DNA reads TGTGCCAGCAGTTCAATCCGGACAGGGTTTGTTTTCGATGAGCAGTTCTTC. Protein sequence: CASSSIRTGFVFDEQFF.

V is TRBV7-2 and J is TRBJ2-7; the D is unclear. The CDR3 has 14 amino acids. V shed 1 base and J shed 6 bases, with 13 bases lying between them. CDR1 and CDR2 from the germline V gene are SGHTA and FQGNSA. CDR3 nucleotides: TGTGCCAGCAGCTTAGACTTTATTACGATCGAGCAGTACTTC. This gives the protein CASSLDFITIEQYF.

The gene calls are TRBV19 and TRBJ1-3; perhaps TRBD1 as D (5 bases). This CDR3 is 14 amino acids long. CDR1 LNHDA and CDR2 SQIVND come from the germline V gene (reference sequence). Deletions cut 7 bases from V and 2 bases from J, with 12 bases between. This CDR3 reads CASTNRGAGNTIYF. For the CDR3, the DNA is TGTGCCAGTACCAATAGGGGTGCTGGAAACACCATATATTTT.

CDR3 sequence (DNA): TGTGCCAGTAGTACCATTAGACAGGGAAGCTTCAATCAGCCCCAGCATTTT. Encoded protein: CASSTIRQGSFNQPQHF. The V and J genes are TRBV19 and TRBJ1-5; TRBD1 matches at 7 bases. Germline CDR1 and CDR2: LNHDA and SQIVND (reference sequence). V dropped 4 bases and J dropped 3; count of bases not matched to a gene: 12. The CDR3 runs to 17 residues.

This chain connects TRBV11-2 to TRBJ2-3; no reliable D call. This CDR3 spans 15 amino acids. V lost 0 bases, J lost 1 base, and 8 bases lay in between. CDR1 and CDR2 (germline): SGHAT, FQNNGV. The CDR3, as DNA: TGTGCCAGCAGCTTAGAGGAACGGGGCACAGATACGCAGTATTTT. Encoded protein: CASSLEERGTDTQYF.

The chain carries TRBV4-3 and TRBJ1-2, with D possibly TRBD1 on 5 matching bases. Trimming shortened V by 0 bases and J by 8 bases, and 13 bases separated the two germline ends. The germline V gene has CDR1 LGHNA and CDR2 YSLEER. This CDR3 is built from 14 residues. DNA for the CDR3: TGCGCCAGCAGCCAAGATATAGGGGCTGGCGGCTACACCTTC. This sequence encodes CASSQDIGAGGYTF.

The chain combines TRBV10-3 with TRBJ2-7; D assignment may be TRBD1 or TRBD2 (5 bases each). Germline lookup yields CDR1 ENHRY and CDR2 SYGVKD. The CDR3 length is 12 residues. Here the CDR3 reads CSVGTEPREQYF. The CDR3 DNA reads TGTTCCGTGGGGACGGAGCCCAGAGAGCAGTACTTC.

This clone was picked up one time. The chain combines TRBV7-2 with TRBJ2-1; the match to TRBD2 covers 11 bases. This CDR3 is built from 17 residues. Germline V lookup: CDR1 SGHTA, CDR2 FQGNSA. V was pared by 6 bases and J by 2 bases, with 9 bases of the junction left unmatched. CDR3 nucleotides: TGTGCCAGCAGTTTCACTAGCGGGAGTAGCACCTACAATGAGCAGTTCTTC. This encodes CASSFTSGSSTYNEQFF.

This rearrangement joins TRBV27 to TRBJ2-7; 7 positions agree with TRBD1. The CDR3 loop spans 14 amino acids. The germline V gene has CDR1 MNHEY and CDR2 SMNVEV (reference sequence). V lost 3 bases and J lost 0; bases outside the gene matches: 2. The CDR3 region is CASSFGTASYEQYF. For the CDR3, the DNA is TGTGCCAGCAGTTTCGGGACAGCCTCCTACGAGCAGTACTTC.

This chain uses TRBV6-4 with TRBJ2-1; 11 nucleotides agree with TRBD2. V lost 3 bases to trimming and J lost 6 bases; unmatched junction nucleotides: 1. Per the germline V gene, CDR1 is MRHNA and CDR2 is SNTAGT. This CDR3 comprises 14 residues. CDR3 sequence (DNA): TGTGCCAGCAGTGAACTAGCGGGAGTCAATGAGCAGTTCTTC. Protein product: CASSELAGVNEQFF.

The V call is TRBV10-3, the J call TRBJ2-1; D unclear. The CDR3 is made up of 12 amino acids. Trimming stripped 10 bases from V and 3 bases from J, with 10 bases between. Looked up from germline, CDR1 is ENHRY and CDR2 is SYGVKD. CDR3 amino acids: CATQVDYNEQFF. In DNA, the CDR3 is TGTGCCACCCAGGTAGACTACAATGAGCAGTTCTTC.

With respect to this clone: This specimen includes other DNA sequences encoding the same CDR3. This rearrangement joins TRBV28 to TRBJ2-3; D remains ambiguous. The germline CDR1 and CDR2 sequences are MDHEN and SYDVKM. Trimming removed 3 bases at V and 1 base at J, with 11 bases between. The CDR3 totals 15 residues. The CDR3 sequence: CASSLWGRGTDTQYF. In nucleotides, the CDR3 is TGTGCCAGCAGTTTGTGGGGTCGGGGCACAGATACGCAGTATTTT. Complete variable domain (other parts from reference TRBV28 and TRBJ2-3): DVKVTQSSRYLVKRTGEKVFLECVQDMDHENMFWYRQDPGLGLRLIYFSYDVKMKEKGDIPEGYSVSREKKERFSLILESASTNQTSMYLCASSLWGRGTDTQYFGPGTRLTVL.

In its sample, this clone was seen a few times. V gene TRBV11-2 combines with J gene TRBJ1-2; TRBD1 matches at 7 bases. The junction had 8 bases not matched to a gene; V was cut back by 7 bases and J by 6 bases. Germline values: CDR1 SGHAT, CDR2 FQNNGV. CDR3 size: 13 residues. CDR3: CASTTGARNGYTF. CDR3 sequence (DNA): TGTGCCAGCACCACAGGGGCGCGGAATGGCTACACCTTC.

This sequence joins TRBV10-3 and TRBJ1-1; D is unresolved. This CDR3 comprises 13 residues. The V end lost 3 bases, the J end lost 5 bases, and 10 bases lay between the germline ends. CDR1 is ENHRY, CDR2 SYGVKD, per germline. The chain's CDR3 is CAISDYGGTEAFF. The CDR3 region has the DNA TGTGCCATCAGTGATTACGGTGGGACTGAAGCTTTCTTT.

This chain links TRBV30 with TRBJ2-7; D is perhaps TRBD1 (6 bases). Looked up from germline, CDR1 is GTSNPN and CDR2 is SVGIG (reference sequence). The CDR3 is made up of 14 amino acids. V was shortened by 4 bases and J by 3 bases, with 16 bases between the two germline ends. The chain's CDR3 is CAWKEQGGFYEQYF. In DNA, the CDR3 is TGTGCCTGGAAGGAACAGGGCGGTTTCTACGAGCAGTACTTC. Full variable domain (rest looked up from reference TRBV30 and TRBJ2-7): SQTIHQWPATLVQPVGSPLSLECTVEGTSNPNLYWYRQAAGRGLQLLFYSVGIGQISSEVPQNLSASRPQDRQFILSSKKLLLSDSGFYLCAWKEQGGFYEQYFGPGTRLTVT.

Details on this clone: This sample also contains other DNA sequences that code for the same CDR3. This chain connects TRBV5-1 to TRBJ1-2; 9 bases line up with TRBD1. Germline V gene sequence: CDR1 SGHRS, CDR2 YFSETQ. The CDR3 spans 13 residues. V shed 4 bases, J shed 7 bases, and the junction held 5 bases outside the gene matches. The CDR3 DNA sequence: TGCGCCAGCAGCGGGGGACAGGGAGGTGGCTACACCTTC. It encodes CASSGGQGGGYTF.

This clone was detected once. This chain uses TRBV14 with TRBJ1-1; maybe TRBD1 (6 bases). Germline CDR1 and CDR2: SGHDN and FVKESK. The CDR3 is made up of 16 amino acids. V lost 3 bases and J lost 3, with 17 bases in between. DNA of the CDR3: TGTGCCAGCAGCCAGGGGAGCGGACAGATATACACTGAAGCTTTCTTT. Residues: CASSQGSGQIYTEAFF.

This chain's CDR3 is CASSDSNTGELFF. CDR3 nucleotides: TGTGCCAGCAGTGACTCGAACACCGGGGAGCTGTTTTTT. This sequence joins TRBV7-8 and TRBJ2-2; D remains unclear. CDR1 SGHVS and CDR2 FQNEAQ come from the germline V gene. The CDR3 consists of 13 residues. V lost 6 bases, J lost 0 bases, and 5 bases lay in between.

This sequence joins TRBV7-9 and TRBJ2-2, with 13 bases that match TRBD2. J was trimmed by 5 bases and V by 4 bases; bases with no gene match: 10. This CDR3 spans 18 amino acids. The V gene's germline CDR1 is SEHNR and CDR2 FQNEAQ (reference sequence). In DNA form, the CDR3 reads TGTGCCAGCAGCTCAGACCCGGGACTAGCGGGACCTACCGGGGAGCTGTTTTTT. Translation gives CASSSDPGLAGPTGELFF.

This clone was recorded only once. This CDR3 reads CASSRTSGGSYNEQFF. The CDR3 nucleotides are TGCGCCAGCAGCCGAACTAGCGGGGGTTCCTACAATGAGCAGTTCTTC. The rearrangement links TRBV5-1 to TRBJ2-1, with 11 bases that match TRBD2. Germline V CDR1 and CDR2: SGHRS, YFSETQ. The ends lost 4 bases at V and 1 base at J; junction bases unmatched: 4. The CDR3 totals 16 residues.

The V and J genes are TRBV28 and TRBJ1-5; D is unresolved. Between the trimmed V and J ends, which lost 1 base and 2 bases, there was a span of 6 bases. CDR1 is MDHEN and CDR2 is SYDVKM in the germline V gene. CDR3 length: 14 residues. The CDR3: CASSLSGRNQPQHF. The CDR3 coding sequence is TGTGCCAGCAGTTTATCAGGACGCAATCAGCCCCAGCATTTT.

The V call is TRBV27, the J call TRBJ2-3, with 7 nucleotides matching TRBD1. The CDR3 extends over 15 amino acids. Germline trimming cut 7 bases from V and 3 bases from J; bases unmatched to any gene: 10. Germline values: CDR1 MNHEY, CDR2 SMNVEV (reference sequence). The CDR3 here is CASTQATGVTDTQYF. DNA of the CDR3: TGTGCCAGCACCCAAGCTACAGGGGTGACAGATACGCAGTATTTT.

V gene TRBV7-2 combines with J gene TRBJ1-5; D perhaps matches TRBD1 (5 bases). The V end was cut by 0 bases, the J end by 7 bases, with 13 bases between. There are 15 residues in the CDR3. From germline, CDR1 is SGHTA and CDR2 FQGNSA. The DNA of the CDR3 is TGTGCCAGCAGCTTAGCACAAGGGGAGTCCCAGCCCCAGCATTTT. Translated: CASSLAQGESQPQHF.